This T cell receptor beta chain was documented in a study of blood T cells in healthy people across ages. Study-level results: Per million T cells, TCR beta diversity dropped about linearly as age rose. Strong correlation linked observed beta diversity and percent naive T cells.

Then a second PCR, running about 6 to 12 cycles, was carried out with a sample-barcoded 5' primer and a J-beta primer mix. TCRdb passed the 5' RACE reads through MiXCR, listing each CDR3 protein once. The sample has about 810,000 distinct CDR3 sequences; around 36% are singletons. Healthy Caucasians from Russia aged about 6 to 90 served as donors. A note on this clonotype: Its specificity is unknown.

The specimen was blood. This receptor was identified in a man aged 18 to 29 in good health.

The CDR3 DNA follows: TGTGCCAGCAGCTTTACCTCGGACAGCGAAGCTTTCTTT. Its protein product is CASSFTSDSEAFF. The chain is built from TRBV7-9 and TRBJ1-1; tentatively, D is TRBD1 (6 bases). CDR1 is SEHNR and CDR2 is FQNEAQ in the germline V gene (reference sequence). CDR3 length equals 13 residues. Trimming shortened V by 3 bases and J by 8 bases, and 13 bases separated the two germline ends.